Listed here is a single T cell receptor beta chain. This CDR3 has 16 residues. The germline gives CDR1 SEHNR, CDR2 FQNEAQ (reference sequence). J was trimmed by 3 bases and V by 8 bases; bases with no gene match: 13. The data were taken from a study of blood T cell repertoires in COVID-19. The overall study: PBMCs, B-cell-depleted T cells, or T cells provided the cDNA or gDNA that made up the material.

The authors' processing: Reference gene primers were amplified, and this amplification served to estimate nucleated cell counts. Clones were sequenced by immunoSEQ multiplex PCR, and TCRdb holds only the in-frame ones, with some missing. V, J and clone size are taken as reported in that table, and D and trimming were inferred from the DNA itself. The sample lists some 350,000 clones, around nine tenths occurring once. The Seattle site enrolled patients during active infection and followed them longitudinally. The chain recombines TRBV7-9 with TRBJ1-3; the match to TRBD1 covers 7 bases. Input material: peripheral blood. The clonotype comes from a woman aged 65 to 85 with COVID-19, enrolled during active disease. In DNA, the CDR3 is TGTGCCAGCCTAACAGGGGAAATTTCGAGTGGAAACACCATATATTTT. Translating gives CASLTGEISSGNTIYF.